This TCR beta chain came from a study of T cell responses to AZD1222 COVID-19 vaccine (dated by TCRdb to about 2021). A note on the overall study: AZD1222 recipients given second doses at about 4 weeks or at about 12 weeks were pooled, since spike-specific TCR depth and breadth were not found to differ between the two schedules. Trial participants were enrolled by age into subgroups of 18-55, 56-69 and 70-plus years, and about 150, 27 and 61 TCR-sequenced participants, respectively, were included in these subgroups. A total of 233 trial participants underwent TCR sequencing, of whom approximately 200 had received two doses of AZD1222 and around 25 had received two doses of the MenACWY control vaccine. On the study overall, not on this receptor specifically: Vaccine-associated CD4 TCRs spanned the whole spike protein, with dominant responses in regions 160-218 and 743-854. Because no day 14 peak-response samples were available, repertoires were characterized only after the peak T cell response. A significant rise in spike-specific TCR breadth and depth was observed after two AZD1222 doses relative to day 0 and relative to MenACWY recipients. The 56-69-year group was small, and its depth increase did not reach significance, likely because of low power. Most participants were white British and females outnumbered males, and the authors suggested that clonal diversity may have been underestimated. Epitopes outside the regions mutated in the B.1.351 and B.1.1.7 variants were reportedly recognized by nearly half of the unique spike-specific TCRs. Conclusions about previously exposed vaccinees are limited, since just a handful of AZD1222 recipients were seropositive for SARS-CoV-2 at baseline.

The time point label here, explained by the study, means: baseline before first vaccination. Vaccinee samples were obtained from the UK trials COV001 and COV002, which included a single-blind randomized controlled phase 2/3 trial of AZD1222 (ChAdOx1 nCoV-19) in healthy adults. Trial participant PBMC samples were collected at day 0 and day 28 after the second dose for TCRbeta chain sequencing. The germline V gene (reference sequence) sets CDR1 to GTSNPN and CDR2 to SVGIG. Trimming costs V 0 bases and J 1 base, and their ends lie 9 bases apart. From its cysteine to its phenylalanine, the CDR3 spans 14 amino acids. Of the read, only the CDR3 DNA is kept; its 42 bases are in frame from base 1. The CDR3 regions of human TCRbeta chains were analyzed by immunosequencing. Under the source paper's analysis protocol: TCRs in the repertoires were matched against a reference library of SARS-CoV-2-specific TCRs that had been generated with the MIRA antigen-specificity platform. Breadth was defined as the fraction of unique TCRs that were SARS-CoV-2-associated. Depth was defined as the fraction of total T cells that were SARS-CoV-2-associated. Each spike-specific TCR was assigned to its reactive spike region and to a CD4 or CD8 class using the MIRA data. Log10-transformed breadth and depth values were compared by one-way ANOVA with Sidak's multiple comparisons tests. Sourced from immuneACCESS, this table was stored by TCRdb with only in-frame sequences that have V and J called. A share of the clones is absent; for the studies checked, an unresolved V gene accounts for under half, and the remainder has no known explanation. Clone size and the V and J calls come from that table; the DNA yielded D and trimming. This sample has about 140,000 clones in its table, and around 90% of those were observed once. Over 1.5% of the sample is held by the ten biggest clonotypes.

Remarks on this clone: The clone's antigen remains unknown. One base away there is no much larger clone; base qualities are not given.

The chain uses TRBV30 and TRBJ1-1, with a tentative D gene TRBD1 over 5 matching bases. This sample comprised peripheral blood, obtained on day 0 of AZD1222 vaccination. The source of this sequence is an adult in good health. The DNA sequence reads TGTGCCTGGAGTGTGAAGGGGAAGAACACTGAAGCTTTCTTT. Its amino acids are CAWSVKGKNTEAFF.